The rows below give T cell receptor beta chains drawn from one sample of a study of cytomegalovirus exposure and HLA in healthy donors. Profiling relied on immunoSEQ multiplex PCR, and the TCRdb table lists in-frame clones only, not all of them. Here the sample spans 150,000 to 200,000 clones, 75% to 80% being singletons. The sequencing input was PBMCs. The receptor set was obtained from a woman aged 25 to 39 in good health and CMV-seropositive. The CDR3 runs from the conserved cysteine through the conserved F or W. Fields, in order: J gene, V gene, clone size, D gene, CDR3 DNA, CDR3 protein. D genes are given only for firm matches. Rows may omit the clone size; those that give it use once, few, many or a size class.

J: TRBJ2-5; V: TRBV2; size: few; D: .; DNA: TGTGCCAGCAGTTACGGGAAAGGGACCCAGTACTTC; CDR3: CASSYGKGTQYF
J: TRBJ2-5; V: TRBV5-1; size: .; D: TRBD1; DNA: TGCGCCAGCAGCCTACTTCAGGGGGAAGAGACCCAGTACTTC; CDR3: CASSLLQGEETQYF
J: TRBJ1-1; V: TRBV7-2; size: once; D: .; DNA: TGTGCCAGCAGCTTAGCCATCCCGGGAGCCCGCGCTGAAGCTTTCTTT; CDR3: CASSLAIPGARAEAFF
J: TRBJ2-7; V: TRBV6-5; size: .; D: .; DNA: TGTGCCAGCAGTTATACTTTGGGACTTGCCTACGAGCAGTACTTC; CDR3: CASSYTLGLAYEQYF
J: TRBJ2-1; V: TRBV5-1; size: .; D: TRBD2; DNA: TGCGCCAGCAGCTTGGTGGCGGGAGGGCCGTACAATGAGCAGTTCTTC; CDR3: CASSLVAGGPYNEQFF
J: TRBJ1-5; V: TRBV9; size: .; D: TRBD1; DNA: TGTGCCAGCAGCCTTGGGACAGGGGGTGGACAGCCCCAGCATTTT; CDR3: CASSLGTGGGQPQHF
J: TRBJ2-3; V: TRBV29-1; size: .; D: .; DNA: TGCAGCGTTCCTGCGGGGGCCACAGATACGCAGTATTTT; CDR3: CSVPAGATDTQYF
J: TRBJ2-3; V: TRBV27; size: once; D: .; DNA: TGTGCCAGCAGTTTATGGGCAGGGGTCGATACGCAGTATTTT; CDR3: CASSLWAGVDTQYF
J: TRBJ2-2; V: TRBV5-5; size: once; D: .; DNA: TGTGCCAGCAGCTCCTCGCTAGGAGACACCGGGGAGCTGTTTTTT; CDR3: CASSSSLGDTGELFF
J: TRBJ1-2; V: TRBV9; size: once; D: .; DNA: TGTGCCAGCAGCGTAGGTGCTGAGCACAGTACCCCTGCCGCCTTC; CDR3: CASSVGAEHSTPAAF
J: TRBJ2-1; V: TRBV9; size: .; D: TRBD2; DNA: TGTGCCAGCAGCAGTCCTAGCGGGGGTTTCTACAATGAGCAGTTCTTC; CDR3: CASSSPSGGFYNEQFF
J: TRBJ2-7; V: TRBV27; size: .; D: .; DNA: TGTGCCAGCAGTTTATCGTGGGCAGACAAAACGTACTACGAGCAGTACTTC; CDR3: CASSLSWADKTYYEQYF
J: TRBJ2-7; V: TRBV5-1; size: .; D: TRBD1; DNA: TGCGCCAGCAGCTTGGCAGGGGGCTTATATACGGGGGAGCAGTACTTC; CDR3: CASSLAGGLYTGEQYF
J: TRBJ2-7; V: TRBV2; size: .; D: .; DNA: TGTGCCAGCAGTGACCAGGCCTACGAGCAGTACTTC; CDR3: CASSDQAYEQYF
J: TRBJ1-2; V: TRBV5-6; size: .; D: TRBD1; DNA: TGTGCCAGCAGCCCTTTGGACAGGGAGGGTCCCTATGGCTACACCTTC; CDR3: CASSPLDREGPYGYTF
J: TRBJ2-7; V: TRBV5-5; size: .; D: TRBD1; DNA: TGTGCCAGCAGCTTGACAGGGGGCTACGAGCAGTACTTC; CDR3: CASSLTGGYEQYF
J: TRBJ2-3; V: TRBV10-3; size: .; D: .; DNA: TGTGCCATCCAAAAGGGACACAACACAGATACGCAGTATTTT; CDR3: CAIQKGHNTDTQYF
J: TRBJ1-1; V: TRBV29-1; size: few; D: TRBD1; DNA: TGCAGCGGAGATCAGGGGGCCGCTGAAGCTTTCTTT; CDR3: CSGDQGAAEAFF
J: TRBJ2-3; V: TRBV6-1; size: .; D: .; DNA: TGTGCCAGCAGTGAAAGTATCACGGGCACAGATACGCAGTATTTT; CDR3: CASSESITGTDTQYF
J: TRBJ1-4; V: TRBV10-3; size: .; D: .; DNA: TGTGCCATCAGTGAGTGGAAAGGAGTGGAAAAACTGTTTTTT; CDR3: CAISEWKGVEKLFF
J: TRBJ1-4; V: TRBV2; size: .; D: .; DNA: TGTGCCAGCATGATTCAGGGAGGTATTAATGAAAAACTGTTTTTT; CDR3: CASMIQGGINEKLFF
J: TRBJ2-3; V: TRBV15; size: .; D: .; DNA: TGTGCCACCGAGCCAGGGGGGAGCAGCACAGATACGCAGTATTTT; CDR3: CATEPGGSSTDTQYF
J: TRBJ1-5; V: TRBV19; size: few; D: TRBD1; DNA: TGTGCCAGTAGTTGGGACAGGGATCAGCCCCAGCATTTT; CDR3: CASSWDRDQPQHF
J: TRBJ2-5; V: TRBV5-4; size: .; D: .; DNA: TGTGCCAGCAGCTTGATCGGGACAAAAGAGACCCAGTACTTC; CDR3: CASSLIGTKETQYF
J: TRBJ1-1; V: TRBV7-2; size: .; D: .; DNA: TGTGCCAGCAGCACTGGACAGATCCTGAACACTGAAGCTTTCTTT; CDR3: CASSTGQILNTEAFF
J: TRBJ1-2; V: TRBV27; size: few; D: .; DNA: TGTGCCAGCAGTTTAAGTCGCGCTAACTATGGCTACACCTTC; CDR3: CASSLSRANYGYTF
J: TRBJ2-1; V: TRBV7-7; size: .; D: .; DNA: TGTGCTAGCAGCTTGGGGGCTGGGGATGAGCAGTTCTTC; CDR3: CASSLGAGDEQFF
J: TRBJ2-1; V: TRBV27; size: once; D: .; DNA: TGTGCCAGCAGTAAACAGGGCGGCAATGAGCAGTTCTTC; CDR3: CASSKQGGNEQFF
J: TRBJ2-3; V: TRBV9; size: .; D: .; DNA: TGTGCCAGCGGAGCGGGAGATACGCAGTATTTT; CDR3: CASGAGDTQYF
J: TRBJ1-5; V: TRBV4-1; size: few; D: .; DNA: TGCGCCAGCAGCCAAGAAGGAAGGGGATGGAGCAATCAGCCCCAGCATTTT; CDR3: CASSQEGRGWSNQPQHF
J: TRBJ2-5; V: TRBV10-3; size: few; D: TRBD1; DNA: TGTGCCATCAGTGGGGACAGGGGGGAAGAGACCCAGTACTTC; CDR3: CAISGDRGEETQYF
J: TRBJ1-2; V: TRBV6-1; size: .; D: .; DNA: TGTGCCAGCACCCGAGGGATTACCTATGGCTACACCTTC; CDR3: CASTRGITYGYTF
J: TRBJ1-1; V: TRBV6-1; size: few; D: TRBD1; DNA: TGTGCCAGCAGGGACAGGGGGCTTTCTGAAGCTTTCTTT; CDR3: CASRDRGLSEAFF
J: TRBJ2-1; V: TRBV5-4; size: once; D: TRBD1; DNA: TGTGCCAGCAGCTTGGACCGGACAGGGGTCCGAAATGAGCAGTTCTTC; CDR3: CASSLDRTGVRNEQFF
J: TRBJ2-5; V: TRBV5-6; size: .; D: TRBD1; DNA: TGTGCCAGCAGCCTGGGGTCTGGACAGGGGTGGGAGACCCAGTACTTC; CDR3: CASSLGSGQGWETQYF
J: TRBJ2-7; V: TRBV7-9; size: .; D: TRBD2; DNA: TGTGCCAGCAGCCCCCCAGCGGGAGGCGTGTACGAGCAGTACTTC; CDR3: CASSPPAGGVYEQYF
J: TRBJ1-2; V: TRBV6-5; size: .; D: TRBD1; DNA: TGTGCCAGCACCGAAGGGGGCCTTGGCTACACCTTC; CDR3: CASTEGGLGYTF
J: TRBJ2-1; V: TRBV28; size: .; D: TRBD1; DNA: TGTGCCAGCGGTCGACAGGGTATTTCCTACAATGAGCAGTTCTTC; CDR3: CASGRQGISYNEQFF
J: TRBJ2-3; V: TRBV10-1; size: .; D: TRBD1; DNA: TGCGCCAGCAGTGAGGGGACAGGGACGGTCACAGATACGCAGTATTTT; CDR3: CASSEGTGTVTDTQYF
J: TRBJ2-2; V: TRBV7-9; size: .; D: TRBD1; DNA: TGTGCCAGCACCCCCTATGCGGGACAGGGGAGGACCGGGGAGCTGTTTTTT; CDR3: CASTPYAGQGRTGELFF
J: TRBJ2-3; V: TRBV6-5; size: .; D: TRBD2; DNA: TGTGCCAGCAGTTTAGCGGGGGGGCTTGCAGATACGCAGTATTTT; CDR3: CASSLAGGLADTQYF
J: TRBJ2-7; V: TRBV28; size: .; D: .; DNA: TGTGCCAGCAGTTCGGCAGGGGACTACGAGCAGTACTTC; CDR3: CASSSAGDYEQYF
J: TRBJ2-2; V: TRBV7-8; size: .; D: TRBD1; DNA: TGTGCCAGCAGCCCCCGCTCAGGGGGCGCCGGGGAGCTGTTTTTT; CDR3: CASSPRSGGAGELFF
J: TRBJ2-3; V: TRBV10-1; size: .; D: .; DNA: TGCGCCAGCAGTCAGACTATCTCAGATACGCAGTATTTT; CDR3: CASSQTISDTQYF
J: TRBJ1-6; V: TRBV4-3; size: .; D: .; DNA: TGCGCCAGCAGCCAAGATCTAGCCTATAATTCACCCCTCCACTTT; CDR3: CASSQDLAYNSPLHF
J: TRBJ1-4; V: TRBV4-1; size: few; D: .; DNA: TGCGCCAGCAGCCAAGAGGGACATCCTAATGAAAAACTGTTTTTT; CDR3: CASSQEGHPNEKLFF
J: TRBJ1-2; V: TRBV5-1; size: .; D: .; DNA: TGCGCCAGCAGGCCAGAACATAATAACTATGGCTACACCTTC; CDR3: CASRPEHNNYGYTF
J: TRBJ2-5; V: TRBV6-1; size: .; D: TRBD2; DNA: TGTGCCAGCATCAAATCGGGGGGAGAGACCCAGTACTTC; CDR3: CASIKSGGETQYF
J: TRBJ1-3; V: TRBV19; size: once; D: .; DNA: TGTGCCAGTATGATTTTCCGGAGCTCTGGAAACACCATATATTTT; CDR3: CASMIFRSSGNTIYF
J: TRBJ2-1; V: TRBV7-9; size: .; D: .; DNA: TGTGCCAGCAGCTTAGGACAATACAATGAGCAGTTCTTC; CDR3: CASSLGQYNEQFF
J: TRBJ1-1; V: TRBV9; size: few; D: .; DNA: TGTGCCAGCAGGTCCGAGTGGAACACTGAAGCTTTCTTT; CDR3: CASRSEWNTEAFF
J: TRBJ2-2; V: TRBV2; size: few; D: TRBD2; DNA: TGTGCCAGCAGGTCCGCGGGGGTTGAGGACACCGGGGAGCTGTTTTTT; CDR3: CASRSAGVEDTGELFF
J: TRBJ2-7; V: TRBV10-1; size: .; D: .; DNA: TGCGCCAGCAGTCAAGGAGGGGCGGTTTCGGACGAGCAGTACTTC; CDR3: CASSQGGAVSDEQYF
J: TRBJ1-1; V: TRBV6-5; size: .; D: TRBD1; DNA: TGTGCCAGCAGTTACTCGAGGACAGGGGAGTATAGAGCTTTCTTT; CDR3: CASSYSRTGEYRAFF
J: TRBJ2-7; V: TRBV28; size: .; D: TRBD2; DNA: TGTGCCAGCAGTTTCCGGACTAGCCCCTCCTACGAGCAGTACTTC; CDR3: CASSFRTSPSYEQYF